A single sample is the source of the 31 T cell receptor beta chains below, sequenced in a study of T cell repertoires in cytomegalovirus infection. TCRdb re-called the reads through MiXCR, storing one row per CDR3 protein. The table shows more than 400,000 distinct CDR3 sequences, with around 27% occurring only once. The sample comprised PBMCs. These receptors came from a human donor in good health (CMV status not recorded). Some clones in this sample may be carry-over from other donors' samples.

At least ten counts were recorded for this clonotype. The V gene is TRBV7-6, the J gene TRBJ2-6, with a possible D match to TRBD2 (6 bases). CDR3 length: 17 residues. Trimming cost V 0 bases and J 0 bases, with 9 bases left between them. Germline V gene sequence: CDR1 SGHVS, CDR2 FNYEAQ. CDR3 coding DNA: TGTGCCAGCAGCTTAGCCGGGAGAGGCTCTGGGGCCAACGTCCTGACTTTC. Residues: CASSLAGRGSGANVLTF.

This clonotype was detected a few times. The chain employs TRBV11-2 and TRBJ2-7; D not certain. Germline V gene data show CDR1 as SGHAT and CDR2 as FQNNGV. V was trimmed by 0 bases and J by 6 bases, leaving 6 bases between them. The CDR3 is made up of 12 amino acids. The CDR3 loop reads CASSLEGSEQYV. The CDR3 nucleotides are TGTGCCAGCAGCTTAGAGGGATCCGAGCAGTACGTC.

The chain combines TRBV7-6 with TRBJ2-3; 14 bases fit TRBD2. Per the germline V gene, CDR1 is SGHVS and CDR2 is FNYEAQ. The CDR3 totals 15 residues. V lost 6 bases and J lost 4; bases outside the gene matches: 3. The CDR3 protein is CASRTSGRASDTQYF. The CDR3 nucleotides read TGTGCCAGCAGGACTAGCGGGAGGGCCTCAGATACGCAGTATTTT.

This clonotype was counted only a few times. Its ends do not fully match the called genes, so a read error is possible. CDR3 sequence (DNA): TGCAGCGTTGAAGATAGGGTCAGGACCAACTTC. This translates into CSVEDRVRTNF. This chain links TRBV29-1 with TRBJ1-2; D remains ambiguous. CDR1 is SQVTM, CDR2 ANQGSEA, per germline. CDR3 size: 11 residues.

This clonotype was seen only a few times. The chain has TRBV6-5 and TRBJ2-1; D is unresolved. This CDR3 spans 13 amino acids. The ends were cut back, 2 bases at V and 6 bases at J, with 8 bases in the middle. CDR1 is MNHEY, CDR2 SVGAGI, per germline. The CDR3 is CASSYGYANEQFF. The DNA of the CDR3 is TGTGCCAGCAGTTACGGTTATGCCAATGAGCAGTTCTTC.

The chain couples TRBV19 to TRBJ1-2, with 9 bases lining up with TRBD1. The trim removed 10 bases at V and 2 bases at J, leaving 11 bases unmatched. CDR1 LNHDA and CDR2 SQIVND come from the germline V gene (reference sequence). CDR3 length: 15 amino acids. In DNA, the CDR3 is TGTGCCACCTCCGGGACAGGGAAATTCAACTATGGCTACACCTTC. Encoded protein: CATSGTGKFNYGYTF. Based on the CDR3 plus reference TRBV19 and TRBJ1-2, the full variable domain is DGGITQSPKYLFRKEGQNVTLSCEQNLNHDAMYWYRQDPGQGLRLIYYSQIVNDFQKGDIAEGYSVSREKKESFPLTVTSAQKNPTAFYLCATSGTGKFNYGYTFGSGTRLTVV.

This chain uses TRBV7-9 with TRBJ2-7, with D unclear. The germline V and J ends were trimmed by 1 base and 3 bases, with 7 bases remaining between them. The germline gives CDR1 SEHNR, CDR2 FQNEAQ (reference sequence). The CDR3 is 13 amino acids. The CDR3 is CASSLDPLYEQYF. The CDR3 nucleotides are TGTGCCAGCAGCTTAGACCCCCTCTACGAGCAGTACTTC.

This clonotype has a count of ten or more. At one of its ends the junction is not consistent with the germline gene, which may arise from a read error. The gene calls are TRBV12-3 or TRBV12-4 and TRBJ1-1, with D unresolved. The CDR3 has 13 amino acids. The CDR3 spells CASSLTTVSEAFF. DNA for the CDR3: TGTGCCAGCAGTTTAACGACGGTCTCTGAGGCTTTCTTT.

In this sample, this clonotype turned up a few times. V gene TRBV28 combines with J gene TRBJ2-3; the match to TRBD2 covers 11 bases. The V gene end was trimmed by 8 bases and the J gene end by 6 bases; junction bases not matched to a gene: 7. Germline loops: CDR1 MDHEN, CDR2 SYDVKM. This CDR3 is built from 14 residues. The CDR3 protein is CASGLSGRVDTQYF. CDR3 nucleotide sequence: TGTGCCAGCGGCCTTAGCGGGAGGGTGGATACGCAGTATTTT.

This clonotype was observed a handful of times. This chain joins TRBV19 and TRBJ1-3; no firm D call. CDR1 and CDR2 (germline): LNHDA, SQIVND (reference sequence). V dropped 7 bases and J dropped 0 bases, with 7 bases sitting between them. The CDR3 totals 13 residues. The CDR3 loop is CASNLGSGNTIYF. CDR3 DNA sequence: TGTGCCAGTAATCTAGGCTCTGGAAACACCATATATTTT.

The CDR3 reads CASKDRAYAEAFF. For the CDR3, the DNA is TGTGCCAGTAAAGACAGGGCTTACGCTGAAGCTTTCTTT. The chain links TRBV7-2 to TRBJ1-1; TRBD1 aligns across 7 bases. The CDR3 sequence is 13 residues long. From germline, CDR1 is SGHTA and CDR2 FQGNSA. J was trimmed by 6 bases and V by 9 bases; bases with no gene match: 10.

V gene TRBV5-5 combines with J gene TRBJ2-6, with D perhaps TRBD1 or TRBD2 (5 bases each). Trimming took 2 bases from V and 0 from J, leaving 15 bases between them. Per the germline V gene, CDR1 is SGHKS and CDR2 is YYEKEE (reference sequence). This CDR3 contains 18 residues. CDR3 region: CASSFTGRLSSGANVLTF. The CDR3 nucleotides are TGTGCCAGCAGCTTTACGGGACGTCTTAGCTCTGGGGCCAACGTCCTGACTTTC.

The chain employs TRBV2 and TRBJ1-4; D remains ambiguous. Germline CDR1 SNHLY, CDR2 FYNNEI. This CDR3 contains 13 residues. V was pared by 9 bases and J by 4 bases, with 12 bases between. The CDR3 protein is CASKPGFNEKLFF. The CDR3 DNA reads TGTGCCAGTAAACCGGGTTTTAATGAAAAACTGTTTTTT.

This clonotype has only a few counts. This chain links TRBV4-1 with TRBJ1-2, with TRBD1 identical over 10 bases. CDR1 is MGHRA, CDR2 YSYEKL, per germline. This CDR3 is 15 amino acids long. The V segment lost 1 base and the J segment 4 bases; nucleotides outside the gene matches: 3. The CDR3 spells CASSQGGQGSYGYTF. CDR3 DNA: TGCGCCAGCAGCCAAGGGGGACAGGGGAGCTATGGCTACACCTTC.

The chain is built from TRBV19 and TRBJ2-1, with D perhaps TRBD2 (7 bases). CDR1 is LNHDA, CDR2 SQIVND, per germline (reference sequence). The CDR3 length is 15 residues. The V gene lost 4 bases and the J gene lost 4 bases, with 14 bases spanning the gap. The CDR3 protein is CASSTSGTLYNEQFF. CDR3 bases: TGTGCCAGTAGTACAAGCGGGACATTATACAATGAGCAGTTCTTC.

This clonotype was seen at least ten times. The rearrangement joins TRBV7-3 to TRBJ2-3, with 7 nucleotides matching TRBD2. There are 15 residues in the CDR3. The J segment lost 2 bases and the V segment lost 4 bases, leaving 6 bases of the junction unmatched. Germline assignment: CDR1 SGHTA and CDR2 FQGTGA. Here the CDR3 DNA reads TGTGCCAGCAGCTCGGGCACTAGCGCCACAGATACGCAGTATTTT. Protein sequence: CASSSGTSATDTQYF.

This clonotype was recorded at least ten times. The rearrangement links TRBV7-2 to TRBJ2-7; the match to TRBD2 covers 10 bases. The germline CDR1 and CDR2 sequences are SGHTA and FQGNSA. The ends lost 3 bases at V and 3 bases at J; junction bases unmatched: 5. The CDR3 extends over 15 amino acids. The chain's CDR3 is CASSLRTSGYYEQYF. CDR3 coding DNA: TGTGCCAGCAGCTTGAGGACTAGCGGTTACTACGAGCAGTACTTC.

This chain uses TRBV6-5 with TRBJ1-3; 10 bases align to TRBD1. CDR3 size: 16 residues. Trimming took 4 bases from V and 2 from J; bases not matched to a gene: 5. Germline V gene sequence: CDR1 MNHEY, CDR2 SVGAGI. The CDR3 bases are TGTGCCAGCAGTTCCAGACAGGGGGCGACTGGAAACACCATATATTTT. It yields the protein CASSSRQGATGNTIYF.

This clonotype occurred a few times. The chain is built from TRBV6-1 and TRBJ2-2; possible D gene TRBD2, 6 bases. This CDR3 spans 12 amino acids. V lost 9 bases to trimming and J lost 5 bases, with 10 bases between them. CDR1 and CDR2 from the germline V gene are MNHNS and SASEGT. CDR3 bases: TGTGCCAGTGCCCGGGGGACCGGGGAGCTGTTTTTT. Translation: CASARGTGELFF.

This clonotype has more than one count but fewer than ten. This rearrangement joins TRBV27 to TRBJ2-1; TRBD1 or TRBD2 may be the D gene (5 bases each). Trimming shortened V by 1 base and J by 5 bases, and 9 bases separated the two germline ends. This CDR3 has 14 residues. Germline V lookup: CDR1 MNHEY, CDR2 SMNVEV (reference sequence). CDR3 loop: CASSLLGPNNEQFF. Here the CDR3 DNA reads TGTGCCAGCAGTTTATTGGGACCCAACAATGAGCAGTTCTTC.

This clonotype was seen a few times. The chain links TRBV6-5 to TRBJ2-7, with D perhaps TRBD2 (6 bases). This CDR3 contains 12 residues. The V gene lost 2 bases and the J gene lost 5 bases, with 7 bases spanning the gap. Germline V lookup: CDR1 MNHEY, CDR2 SVGAGI. CDR3 DNA: TGTGCCAGCAGTTACCGCGGGAACGAGCAGTACTTC. Translation: CASSYRGNEQYF.

The chain carries TRBV7-2 and TRBJ1-1; D unclear. Trimming took off 5 bases at V and 5 bases at J, with 9 bases between the two ends. The germline CDR1 and CDR2 sequences are SGHTA and FQGNSA. This CDR3 region has 12 residues. The CDR3 is CASSVAGTEAFF. In DNA form, the CDR3 reads TGTGCCAGCAGCGTCGCTGGGACTGAAGCTTTCTTT.

J is TRBJ2-3 and V is TRBV18; TRBD1 matches 9 bases. The CDR3 contains 15 residues. Germline V lookup: CDR1 KGHSH, CDR2 LQKENI. J was trimmed by 2 bases and V by 1 base; bases with no gene match: 1. CDR3 bases: TGTGCCAGCTCACCACGGGACAGGGTCACAGATACGCAGTATTTT. Residues: CASSPRDRVTDTQYF.

This rearrangement joins TRBV14 to TRBJ1-1; no reliable D call. The CDR3 consists of 15 residues. Germline CDR1 reads SGHDN; CDR2 reads FVKESK. Trimming cost V 1 base and J 0 bases, with 9 bases left between them. The CDR3 DNA reads TGTGCCAGCAGCCAAGGTGAACAGCTGAACACTGAAGCTTTCTTT. This translates into CASSQGEQLNTEAFF.

This clonotype was seen at least ten times. The chain is built from TRBV7-2 and TRBJ2-5; 8 bases map to TRBD2. The V segment lost 0 bases and the J segment 5 bases; nucleotides outside the gene matches: 8. Looked up from germline, CDR1 is SGHTA and CDR2 is FQGNSA. There are 16 residues in the CDR3. CDR3 sequence reads: CASSLARGEGRETQYF. The CDR3 DNA follows: TGTGCCAGCAGCTTAGCGCGGGGGGAAGGAAGGGAGACCCAGTACTTC.

The chain uses TRBV20-1 and TRBJ1-5, with D possibly being TRBD1 (6 bases). Germline V gene data show CDR1 as DFQATT and CDR2 as SNEGSKA (reference sequence). V was shortened by 1 base and J by 13 bases, with 17 bases between the two germline ends. The CDR3 extends over 13 amino acids. CDR3 loop: CSARVDGGRGQHF. CDR3 bases: TGCAGTGCTAGAGTGGACGGGGGGCGAGGACAGCATTTT.

This clonotype was observed many times. The V call is TRBV7-8, the J call TRBJ2-1; a weak D match, TRBD1 (5 bases). CDR1 is SGHVS and CDR2 is FQNEAQ in the germline V gene. Trimming shortened V by 1 base and J by 5 bases, and 9 bases separated the two germline ends. The CDR3 length is 14 residues. CDR3 bases: TGTGCCAGCAGCTTAGGACAGCCCAACAATGAGCAGTTCTTC. Protein product: CASSLGQPNNEQFF.

This clonotype was observed a handful of times. The rearrangement joins TRBV12-3 or TRBV12-4 to TRBJ2-3, with TRBD2 identical over 14 bases. V was pared by 2 bases and J by 4 bases, with 5 bases of the junction left unmatched. CDR3 length equals 17 residues. CDR3 sequence: CASSLTGTSGSPDTQYF. CDR3 nucleotides: TGTGCCAGCAGTTTAACCGGGACTAGCGGGAGTCCAGATACGCAGTATTTT.

The chain uses TRBV10-2 and TRBJ1-2; unclear D gene. With 2 bases removed from V and 0 bases from J, the gap between germline ends came to 7 bases. The V gene's germline CDR1 is WSHSY and CDR2 SAAADI. The CDR3 length is 14 residues. This chain's CDR3 is CASSEGPTNYGYTF. DNA of the CDR3: TGCGCCAGCAGTGAGGGGCCCACTAACTATGGCTACACCTTC.

This clonotype was seen more than once but under ten times. This chain links TRBV6-6 with TRBJ2-7, with D maybe TRBD2 (5 bases). This CDR3 comprises 14 residues. CDR1 is MNHNY and CDR2 is SVGAGI in the germline V gene (reference sequence). Trimming removed 5 bases from V and 0 bases from J, with 11 bases in between. Here the CDR3 DNA reads TGTGCCAGCAGTATCGGAGGTTACTCCTACGAGCAGTACTTC. It translates to CASSIGGYSYEQYF.

This chain connects TRBV20-1 to TRBJ2-1, with TRBD2 matching 11 bases. CDR1 DFQATT and CDR2 SNEGSKA come from the germline V gene (reference sequence). V dropped 4 bases and J dropped 4; count of bases not matched to a gene: 9. The CDR3 has 16 residues. CDR3 bases: TGCAGTGCTAAAGCCCAATTAGCGGGAGGGTACAATGAGCAGTTCTTC. The encoded protein is CSAKAQLAGGYNEQFF.